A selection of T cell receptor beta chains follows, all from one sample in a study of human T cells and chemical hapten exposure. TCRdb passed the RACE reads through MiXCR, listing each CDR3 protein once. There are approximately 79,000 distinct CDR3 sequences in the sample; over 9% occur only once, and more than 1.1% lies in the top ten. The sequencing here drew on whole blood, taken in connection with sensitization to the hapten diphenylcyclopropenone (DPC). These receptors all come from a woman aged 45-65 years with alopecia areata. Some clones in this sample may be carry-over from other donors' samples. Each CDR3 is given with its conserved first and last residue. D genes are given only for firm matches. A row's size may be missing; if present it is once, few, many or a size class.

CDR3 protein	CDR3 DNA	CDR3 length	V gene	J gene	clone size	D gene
CASSAGGREQYF	TGTGCCAGCAGTGCCGGGGGGAGGGAGCAGTACTTC	12	TRBV28	TRBJ2-7	many	TRBD2
CASSLALAEAFF	TGTGCCAGCAGCTTAGCGCTCGCTGAAGCTTTCTTT	12	TRBV7-9	TRBJ1-1	-	-
CASRRDINYGYTF	TGTGCCAGCAGACGGGACATTAACTATGGCTACACCTTC	13	TRBV7-2	TRBJ1-2	-	-
CAWRTTTGVAYEQYF	TGTGCCTGGAGGACCACGACAGGGGTCGCCTACGAGCAGTACTTC	15	TRBV30	TRBJ2-7	-	TRBD1
CASSPALGQGLTYEQYF	TGTGCCAGCAGCCCAGCCCTCGGACAGGGCTTGACCTACGAGCAGTACTTC	17	TRBV12-3/TRBV12-4	TRBJ2-7	few	TRBD1
CATSEQTGNPGEQFF	TGTGCCACCAGTGAACAGACCGGGAACCCGGGGGAGCAGTTCTTC	15	TRBV24-1	TRBJ2-1	few	-
CASKDWGGTDTQYF	TGTGCCAGCAAAGACTGGGGTGGCACAGATACGCAGTATTTT	14	TRBV25-1	TRBJ2-3	many	-
CASSGQINQPQHF	TGTGCCAGCAGCGGACAGATCAATCAGCCCCAGCATTTT	13	TRBV7-2	TRBJ1-5	many	-
CASSEIGTGATNSPLHF	TGTGCCAGCAGTGAAATAGGGACAGGGGCGACGAATTCACCCCTCCACTTT	17	TRBV6-1	TRBJ1-6	many	TRBD1
CSVTQGAEETQYF	TGCAGCGTTACGCAGGGGGCCGAGGAGACCCAGTACTTC	13	TRBV29-1	TRBJ2-5	-	TRBD1
CASSASGTGGRGYTF	TGTGCCAGCAGCGCATCCGGGACAGGGGGCCGGGGCTACACCTTC	15	TRBV5-6	TRBJ1-2	-	TRBD1
CASSDRQGPGTDTQYF	TGTGCCAGCAGTGACCGACAGGGTCCAGGGACAGATACGCAGTATTTT	16	TRBV12-3/TRBV12-4	TRBJ2-3	-	TRBD1
CARVDEQFF	TGTGCCCGGGTGGATGAGCAGTTCTTC	9	TRBV7-7	TRBJ2-1	-	-
CASSGGLAGGLSYNEQFF	TGTGCCAGCTCGGGGGGACTAGCGGGAGGCCTCTCCTACAATGAGCAGTTCTTC	18	TRBV18	TRBJ2-1	few	TRBD2
CASSPGTSGRSQETQYF	TGTGCCAGCAGTCCCGGGACTAGCGGAAGGTCTCAAGAGACCCAGTACTTC	17	TRBV12-3/TRBV12-4	TRBJ2-5	few	TRBD2
CSAGTGQGWTDTQYF	TGCAGTGCCGGAACGGGACAGGGTTGGACAGATACGCAGTATTTT	15	TRBV20-1	TRBJ2-3	many	TRBD1
CASSLVRNTEAFF	TGTGCCAGCAGCCTAGTAAGGAACACTGAAGCTTTCTTT	13	TRBV7-3	TRBJ1-1	many	-
CSVFGHGGETQYF	TGCAGCGTTTTTGGACACGGAGGGGAGACCCAGTACTTC	13	TRBV29-1	TRBJ2-5	-	-
CAISEPTGQLTGPYNEQFF	TGTGCCATCAGTGAGCCAACGGGGCAATTGACAGGTCCCTACAATGAGCAGTTCTTC	19	TRBV10-3	TRBJ2-1	medium-sized	-
CASSSIRRVGTDTQYF	TGCGCCAGCAGCTCCATCCGCAGGGTTGGCACAGATACGCAGTATTTT	16	TRBV5-1	TRBJ2-3	many	-
CASSQAPDRGLQETQYF	TGCGCCAGCAGCCAGGCGCCGGACAGGGGCCTTCAAGAGACCCAGTACTTC	17	TRBV4-3	TRBJ2-5	-	TRBD1
CASSSRLGLNNSPLHF	TGTGCCAGCAGTTCTCGGTTGGGGCTTAATAATTCACCCCTCCACTTT	16	TRBV28	TRBJ1-6	-	-
CASSLDSRIYEQYF	TGTGCCAGCAGCCTGGACAGTCGGATCTACGAGCAGTACTTC	14	TRBV6-6	TRBJ2-7	few	-
CASSQERLMGLAGSSLQETQYF	TGTGCCAGCAGCCAAGAAAGACTGATGGGACTAGCGGGATCGAGTCTCCAAGAGACCCAGTACTTC	22	TRBV3-1	TRBJ2-5	-	TRBD2
CASSYTPGQVQETQYF	TGTGCCAGCAGTTACACTCCAGGGCAAGTTCAAGAGACCCAGTACTTC	16	TRBV6-5	TRBJ2-5	few	-
CASKTRGRSYEQYF	TGTGCCAGCAAAACTCGTGGGAGGTCATACGAGCAGTACTTC	14	TRBV11-3	TRBJ2-7	-	-
CSARTSGRPHTDTQYF	TGCAGTGCTAGGACTAGCGGGAGGCCCCACACAGATACGCAGTATTTT	16	TRBV20-1	TRBJ2-3	many	TRBD2
CASSLQGPGANVLTF	TGTGCCAGCAGCTTACAGGGGCCTGGGGCCAACGTCCTGACTTTC	15	TRBV7-8	TRBJ2-6	few	-
CASSLQGDTEAFF	TGCGCCAGCAGCTTACAGGGGGATACTGAAGCTTTCTTT	13	TRBV5-1	TRBJ1-1	few	TRBD1
CASSPPAGSGPYNEQFF	TGTGCCAGCTCACCACCGGCGGGTAGCGGGCCCTACAATGAGCAGTTCTTC	17	TRBV18	TRBJ2-1	-	TRBD2
CASGEGFRGEQFF	TGTGCCAGCGGCGAGGGGTTTCGTGGTGAGCAGTTCTTC	13	TRBV7-2	TRBJ2-1	-	-
CASSLPVRAGANVLTF	TGTGCCAGCAGCTTACCGGTGAGGGCTGGGGCCAACGTCCTGACTTTC	16	TRBV11-3	TRBJ2-6	-	-
CASSLAQGKPGANVLTF	TGTGCCAGCAGTCTCGCACAGGGAAAACCTGGGGCCAACGTCCTGACTTTC	17	TRBV28	TRBJ2-6	few	-
CSGPRGDTEAFF	TGCAGTGGCCCTAGAGGGGACACTGAAGCTTTCTTT	12	TRBV20-1	TRBJ1-1	many	-
CATSDHGTGNTGELFF	TGTGCCACCAGTGATCATGGGACAGGGAACACCGGGGAGCTGTTTTTT	16	TRBV24-1	TRBJ2-2	few	TRBD1
CASSFEQGFEAFF	TGTGCCAGCAGCTTCGAGCAGGGGTTTGAAGCTTTCTTT	13	TRBV7-3	TRBJ1-1	-	-
CASSYRTGAGEQFF	TGTGCCAGCAGTTACCGGACAGGGGCAGGCGAGCAGTTCTTC	14	TRBV6-6	TRBJ2-1	-	TRBD1
CASTYRGPTGELFF	TGTGCCAGTACTTATAGGGGACCCACCGGGGAGCTGTTTTTT	14	TRBV19	TRBJ2-2	many	-
CASSYSPGRAVSRNTEAFF	TGTGCCAGCAGTTACTCCCCGGGACGGGCCGTATCTCGGAACACTGAAGCTTTCTTT	19	TRBV6-5	TRBJ1-1	many	-
CASSPGANNQPQHF	TGTGCCAGCAGCCCAGGGGCGAACAATCAGCCCCAGCATTTT	14	TRBV6-6	TRBJ1-5	many	-
CSASHNTEAFF	TGCAGTGCTAGTCATAACACTGAAGCTTTCTTT	11	TRBV20-1	TRBJ1-1	-	-
CASGPSGNEQFF	TGTGCCAGCGGCCCCTCGGGAAATGAGCAGTTCTTC	12	TRBV12-3/TRBV12-4	TRBJ2-1	-	-
CASSLGTSGKYEQYF	TGTGCCAGCAGTCTCGGGACTAGCGGGAAGTACGAGCAGTACTTC	15	TRBV27	TRBJ2-7	-	TRBD2
CASSLPGQAYNEQFF	TGTGCCAGCAGCTTGCCCGGGCAAGCTTACAATGAGCAGTTCTTC	15	TRBV5-4	TRBJ2-1	many	-
CASSFSGNYGYTF	TGTGCCAGCAGTTTCTCAGGGAACTATGGCTACACCTTC	13	TRBV28	TRBJ1-2	many	-
CASSSLAGVGDTQYF	TGTGCCAGCAGTTCTTTAGCGGGAGTGGGAGATACGCAGTATTTT	15	TRBV28	TRBJ2-3	-	TRBD2
CASSQDGLAAYNEQFF	TGCGCCAGCAGCCAAGACGGACTAGCGGCCTACAATGAGCAGTTCTTC	16	TRBV4-1	TRBJ2-1	few	TRBD2
CASSLEGTAGGNEQFF	TGTGCCAGCAGCTTAGAAGGGACTGCGGGAGGGAATGAGCAGTTCTTC	16	TRBV7-2	TRBJ2-1	many	TRBD2
CASSPGLQYNEQFF	TGTGCCAGCAGTCCGGGACTACAATACAATGAGCAGTTCTTC	14	TRBV7-3	TRBJ2-1	-	TRBD2